The 7 T cell receptor beta chains given below trace back to one sample, sequenced in a study of chronic HIV infection and antiretroviral therapy. TCRdb used MiXCR to reprocess the 5' RACE reads, holding one entry per CDR3 protein. The sample gives about 48,000 distinct CDR3 sequences, approximately 19% of which show up once; around 2.8% is in the top ten. Sequencing was done on a sample of peripheral blood. The receptors shown here come from an adult who had HIV and had not received antiretroviral therapy, or was an uninfected healthy control (not recorded which).

This clonotype was seen more than once but under ten times. The gene calls are TRBV28 and TRBJ2-5; D uncertain. Germline V gives CDR1 MDHEN, CDR2 SYDVKM. The CDR3 runs to 11 residues. V gave up 5 bases and J gave up 5 bases, with 6 bases separating them. The CDR3 sequence is CASSPSETQYF. CDR3 DNA: TGTGCCAGCAGTCCGTCCGAGACCCAGTACTTC.

The chain carries TRBV28 and TRBJ1-6; TRBD1 might be the D (6 bases). The CDR3 consists of 14 residues. CDR1 is MDHEN, CDR2 SYDVKM, per germline. V was shortened by 7 bases and J by 9 bases, with 16 bases between the two germline ends. The CDR3 reads CASTYGAGVSPLHF. The CDR3 nucleotides are TGTGCCAGCACCTATGGGGCAGGGGTTTCACCCCTCCACTTT.

The chain recombines TRBV18 with TRBJ1-2; D is unclear. Germline-derived CDR1 and CDR2 are KGHSH and LQKENI. This CDR3 comprises 17 residues. Deletions cut 3 bases from V and 4 bases from J, with 21 bases between. The CDR3 here is CASSPVQSDVAPYGYTF. CDR3 coding DNA: TGTGCCAGCTCACCGGTACAGAGTGATGTAGCCCCCTATGGCTACACCTTC.

This clonotype occurred a few times. The J gene is TRBJ1-4, the V gene TRBV10-2; D ambiguous. This CDR3 is built from 14 residues. V gave up 1 base and J gave up 4 bases, with 7 bases separating them. Per germline, CDR1 WSHSY and CDR2 SAAADI. The CDR3 DNA reads TGCGCCAGCAGTGAGTGGACGGGTAATGAAAAACTGTTTTTT. Encoded protein: CASSEWTGNEKLFF.

This clonotype came up a few times. This chain uses TRBV29-1 with TRBJ2-7; either TRBD1 or TRBD2 may supply D (6 bases each). Per the germline V gene, CDR1 is SQVTM and CDR2 is ANQGSEA. The CDR3 extends over 13 amino acids. V lost 7 bases and J lost 3, with 16 bases in between. The CDR3 region has the DNA TGCAGCGCTGGAGGGGGGTTCCTCTACGAGCAGTACTTC. As protein: CSAGGGFLYEQYF.

This clonotype has a handful of counts. The chain recombines TRBV11-2 with TRBJ2-4; D is undetermined. This CDR3 has 11 residues. CDR1 and CDR2 from the germline V gene are SGHAT and FQNNGV. The V end lost 8 bases, the J end lost 7 bases, and 9 bases lay between the germline ends. CDR3 nucleotide sequence: TGTGCCAGCGGGGATCGGAACATTCAGTACTTC. It yields the protein CASGDRNIQYF.

The J gene is TRBJ1-2, the V gene TRBV9, with D tentatively TRBD1 (6 bases). CDR3 size: 13 residues. The V gene lost 3 bases and the J gene lost 5 bases, with 11 bases spanning the gap. The germline V gene encodes CDR1 SGDLS and CDR2 YYNGEE. CDR3 protein: CASSATGPYGYTF. CDR3 sequence (DNA): TGTGCCAGCAGCGCGACAGGTCCTTATGGCTACACCTTC. Looking up the rest from reference TRBV9 and TRBJ1-2 gives the full variable domain: DSGVTQTPKHLITATGQRVTLRCSPRSGDLSVYWYQQSLDQGLQFLIQYYNGEERAKGNILERFSAQQFPDLHSELNLSSLELGDSALYFCASSATGPYGYTFGSGTRLTVV.